This TCR beta chain appears in the sequencing data of a study of cytomegalovirus exposure and HLA in healthy donors. V lost 7 bases to trimming and J lost 6 bases; unmatched junction nucleotides: 4. The germline V gene has CDR1 SNHLY and CDR2 FYNNEI. This CDR3 spans 13 amino acids. The PCR used 60 Vbeta and 13 Jbeta primers. Study processing details: About 10 million of tens of millions of unique TCR beta chains were shared, per a later count. Profiled with immunoSEQ multiplex PCR; TCRdb holds only in-frame clones, not every one. The V and J calls and the clone size are those of that table, but D and trimming were determined from the DNA. This table has 150,000 to 180,000 clones, 70% to 90% appearing once. Study findings and constraints: Later analysis demonstrated an association between a missense DCLRE1C variant and TCR beta V- and J-gene trimming. An assumption of roughly uniform sequencing depth across donors underlay the presence/absence analyses.

With regard to this clone: The target antigen is unknown.

The J gene is TRBJ1-1, the V gene TRBV2, with 11 nucleotides matching TRBD1. This TCR derives from a woman in her thirties or forties in good health and CMV-seropositive. Sequencing was performed on PBMCs. DNA for the CDR3: TGTGCCAGCAATGGACAGGGGGCCGCTGAAGCTTTCTTT. This codes for CASNGQGAAEAFF.